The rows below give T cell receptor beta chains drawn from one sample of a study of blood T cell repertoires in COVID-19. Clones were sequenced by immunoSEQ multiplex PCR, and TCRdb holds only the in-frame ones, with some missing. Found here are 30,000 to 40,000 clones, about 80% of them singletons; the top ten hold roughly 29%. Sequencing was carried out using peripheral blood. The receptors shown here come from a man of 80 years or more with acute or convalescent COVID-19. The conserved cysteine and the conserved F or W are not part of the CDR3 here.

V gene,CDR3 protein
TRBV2,ASSAQPMNTEAF
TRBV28,ASGSRGVWDEQY
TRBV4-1,ASSQQTGGVYEQY
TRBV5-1,ASSLDPRDQPQH
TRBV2,ASSLTSGRADTQY
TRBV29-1,SAGTGEYEQY
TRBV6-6,ASSYSSRGQETQY
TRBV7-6,ASSLRGTGGATNTGELF
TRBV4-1,ASSLGQPNTGELF
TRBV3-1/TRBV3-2,ASSRTPGLRIETQY
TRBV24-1,ATSDGIKGVT
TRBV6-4,ASSEGQGSYEQY
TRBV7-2,ASSLRPSGGSLAGELF
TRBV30,AWSARHGGNQPQH
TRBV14,ASSQGGETQY
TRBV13,ASSLISSGRVSYEQY
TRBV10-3,AISSGTSHNEQF
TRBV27,ASSLYPQTSGGTDTQY
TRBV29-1,SVLPAGNYGYT
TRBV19,ASSMREGYNEQF
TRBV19,ASSKTGDSNYGYT
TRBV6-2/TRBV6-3,ASSYSVQEPYGNQPQH
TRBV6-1,ASSVAGTSGRTNEQF
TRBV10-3,AISATGYEQY
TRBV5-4,ASSATGLALYQETQY
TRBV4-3,ASSQDRSGRFEQY
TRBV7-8,ASSGTSGGALHEQF
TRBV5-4,ASSLERSGANVLT
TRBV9,ASSPHPLESNEQF